The next 10 T cell receptor beta chains were all read from a single sample in a study of beta chain features in type 1 diabetes. Overall study results and limits: A moderate, significant TCRB CDR3 shortening appeared in type 1 diabetes across four CD4+ subsets.

Of the isolated RNA, all was reverse transcribed, and so the sequenced material was expressed TCRB transcripts. The table came from immunoSEQ multiplex PCR; TCRdb's copy has only in-frame clones and leaves some out. The sample has some 370,000 clones, 8.5% to 10% seen once. These TCRs' antigens remain unknown. Input material: central memory CD4+ T cells from blood. The receptors derive from a man younger than 45 with type 1 diabetes.

V is TRBV6-1 and J is TRBJ2-1, with TRBD1 identical over 7 bases. The CDR3 runs 18 residues. Germline loops: CDR1 MNHNS, CDR2 SASEGT. J was trimmed by 9 bases and V by 6 bases; bases with no gene match: 23. CDR3 sequence (DNA): TGTGCCAGCAGAGAACCGATAAACAGGGGCAGCGATACGGGTGAGCAGTTCTTC. Its protein is CASREPINRGSDTGEQFF.

This clone occurred many times. This CDR3 is CASSLPRLDTEAFF. CDR3 coding DNA: TGTGCCAGCAGCCTACCCAGACTCGACACTGAAGCTTTCTTT. The chain employs TRBV7-2 and TRBJ1-1, with D unresolved. Trimming took 5 bases from V and 3 from J, leaving 13 bases between them. CDR1 is SGHTA and CDR2 is FQGNSA in the germline V gene. The CDR3 covers 14 residues. The entire variable domain, with the rest obtained from reference TRBV7-2 and TRBJ1-1, is as follows: GAGVSQSPSNKVTEKGKDVELRCDPISGHTALYWYRQSLGQGLEFLIYFQGNSAPDKSGLPSDRFSAERTGGSVSTLTIQRTQQEDSAVYLCASSLPRLDTEAFFGQGTRLTVV.

The chain links TRBV4-1 to TRBJ2-5; 7 bases map to TRBD1. CDR1 and CDR2 (germline): MGHRA, YSYEKL. Trimming removed 1 base from V and 5 bases from J; junction bases left unmatched: 4. The CDR3 has 14 residues. The CDR3: CASSQVTRGETQYF. CDR3 coding DNA: TGCGCCAGCAGCCAAGTGACCAGGGGGGAGACCCAGTACTTC.

This clone has at least ten counts. The rearrangement joins TRBV28 to TRBJ1-3, with D unclear. Trimming took 5 bases from V and 1 from J, leaving 6 bases between them. In germline, CDR1 is MDHEN, CDR2 SYDVKM. The CDR3 has 13 residues. CDR3 sequence reads: CASSTNSGNTIYF. The CDR3 DNA sequence: TGTGCCAGCAGTACGAATTCTGGAAACACCATATATTTT.

The chain combines TRBV4-2 with TRBJ2-2, with TRBD1 matching over 7 bases. Germline V gene sequence: CDR1 LGHNA, CDR2 YNFKEQ. Trimming cost V 1 base and J 1 base; bases outside gene matches: 3. The CDR3 loop spans 16 amino acids. The CDR3 loop is CASSQARTGNTGELFF. For the CDR3, the DNA is TGTGCCAGCAGCCAAGCTAGGACAGGGAACACCGGGGAGCTGTTTTTT.

This chain joins TRBV28 and TRBJ2-7; TRBD1 agrees at 11 bases. The CDR3 is 16 amino acids. The J segment lost 7 bases and the V segment lost 5 bases, leaving 13 bases of the junction unmatched. Germline loops: CDR1 MDHEN, CDR2 SYDVKM. Here the CDR3 reads CASSPNLGTGGEEQYF. The CDR3 coding sequence is TGTGCCAGCAGTCCAAACCTAGGGACAGGGGGTGAAGAGCAGTACTTC.

This clone was observed at least ten times. This sequence joins TRBV29-1 and TRBJ2-1; no firm D call. The CDR3 is made up of 12 amino acids. CDR1 is SQVTM and CDR2 is ANQGSEA in the germline V gene. V was trimmed by 4 bases and J by 7 bases, leaving 11 bases between them. In DNA, the CDR3 is TGCAGCGTTGGACCGGCGGTGAATGAGCAGTTCTTC. Residues: CSVGPAVNEQFF.

This clone was counted between two and nine times. The chain is built from TRBV5-1 and TRBJ2-1; D is possibly TRBD1 (6 bases). Germline CDR1 reads SGHRS; CDR2 reads YFSETQ. The CDR3 runs to 15 residues. V lost 0 bases and J lost 9, with 16 bases in between. The CDR3 coding sequence is TGCGCCAGCAGCTTGGACGGTACAGGGCATGGTGAGCAGTTCTTC. Residues: CASSLDGTGHGEQFF.

This clone showed up just a few times. The rearrangement links TRBV27 to TRBJ1-5; D is perhaps TRBD1 (5 bases). V dropped 6 bases and J dropped 5 bases, with 17 bases sitting between them. The CDR3 runs 15 residues. CDR1 and CDR2 (germline): MNHEY, SMNVEV (reference sequence). The CDR3 DNA follows: TGTGCCAGCAGGAGCGGAGGGGCTCGGCATCAGCCCCAGCATTTT. It translates to CASRSGGARHQPQHF.

The chain carries TRBV14 and TRBJ2-5, with D tentatively TRBD2 (6 bases). The germline CDR1 and CDR2 sequences are SGHDN and FVKESK. Trimming left V 4 bases short and J 4 bases short, with 13 bases between. CDR3 length: 14 amino acids. DNA of the CDR3: TGTGCCAGCAGCCCTGGAGGGGATCGAGAGACCCAGTACTTC. This codes for CASSPGGDRETQYF.